One T cell receptor (beta chain) is described in this entry. These data come from a study of blood T cell repertoires in COVID-19. Turning to the study itself: Both acute and convalescent COVID-19 samples were obtained from the United States, Italy and Spain.

Participants were aged about 18 to 100 years from about two dozen US areas. Participant reports of clinical history set cohort assignment. In the study's own analysis: Amplifying reference gene primers gave estimates of nucleated cell counts. Assay: immunoSEQ multiplex PCR; the TCRdb copy retains only in-frame clones and omits some. The DNA gave D and trimming, while V, J and clone size come from that table. Among approximately 250,000 clones listed, around nine tenths were seen once. This TCR was sampled from a woman aged 55-70 years in a cohort exposed to, infected with or recovered from COVID-19 (not recorded which). Sample: PBMCs or T cells enriched from blood (not recorded which).

Written as DNA, the CDR3 is TGTGCCATCAGTGAGTCGCAGAAGCAGTTCTTC. Translating it yields CAISESQKQFF. The rearrangement links TRBV10-3 to TRBJ2-1; D gene ambiguous. This CDR3 is built from 11 residues. Germline V gene lookup returns CDR1 ENHRY and CDR2 SYGVKD. V was clipped by 0 bases and J by 11 bases, with 5 bases between them.